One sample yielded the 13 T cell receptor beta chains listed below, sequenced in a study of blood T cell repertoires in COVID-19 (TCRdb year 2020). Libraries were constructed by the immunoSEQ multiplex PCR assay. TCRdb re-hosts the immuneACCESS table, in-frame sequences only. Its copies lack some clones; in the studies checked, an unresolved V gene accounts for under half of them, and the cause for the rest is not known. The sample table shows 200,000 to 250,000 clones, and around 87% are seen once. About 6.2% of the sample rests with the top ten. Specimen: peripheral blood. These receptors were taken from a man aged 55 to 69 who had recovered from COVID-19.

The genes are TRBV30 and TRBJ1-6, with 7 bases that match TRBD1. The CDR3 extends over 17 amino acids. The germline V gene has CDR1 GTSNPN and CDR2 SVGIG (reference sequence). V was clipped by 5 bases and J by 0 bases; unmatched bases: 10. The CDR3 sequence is CAWGGAGGSSYNSPLHF. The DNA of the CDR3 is TGTGCCTGGGGAGGGGCAGGGGGGAGCTCCTATAATTCACCCCTCCACTTT.

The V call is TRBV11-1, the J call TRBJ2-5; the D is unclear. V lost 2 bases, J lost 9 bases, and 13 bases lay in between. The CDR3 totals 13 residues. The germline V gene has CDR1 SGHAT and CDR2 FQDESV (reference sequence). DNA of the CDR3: TGTGCCAGCAGCTTACCGCCAGGCTCGGCCCAGTACTTC. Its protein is CASSLPPGSAQYF.

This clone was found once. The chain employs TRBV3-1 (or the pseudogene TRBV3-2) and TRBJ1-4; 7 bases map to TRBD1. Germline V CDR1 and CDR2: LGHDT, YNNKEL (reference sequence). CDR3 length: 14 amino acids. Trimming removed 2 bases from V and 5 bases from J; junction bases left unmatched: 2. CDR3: CASSQTGENEKLFF. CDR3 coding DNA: TGTGCCAGCAGCCAAACAGGGGAGAATGAAAAACTGTTTTTT.

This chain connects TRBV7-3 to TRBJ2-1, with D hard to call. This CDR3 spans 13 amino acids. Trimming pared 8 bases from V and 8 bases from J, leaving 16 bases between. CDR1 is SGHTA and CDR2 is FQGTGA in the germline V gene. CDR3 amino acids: CASAGGSSDEQFF. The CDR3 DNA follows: TGTGCCAGCGCCGGCGGCTCCTCTGATGAGCAGTTCTTC.

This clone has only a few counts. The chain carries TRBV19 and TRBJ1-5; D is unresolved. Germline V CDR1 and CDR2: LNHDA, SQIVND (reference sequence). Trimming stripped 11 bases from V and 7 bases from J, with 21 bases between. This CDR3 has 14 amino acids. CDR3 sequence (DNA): TGTGCCTCGCAGAACCCGGGTTTGGAACAGCCCCAGCATTTT. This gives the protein CASQNPGLEQPQHF.

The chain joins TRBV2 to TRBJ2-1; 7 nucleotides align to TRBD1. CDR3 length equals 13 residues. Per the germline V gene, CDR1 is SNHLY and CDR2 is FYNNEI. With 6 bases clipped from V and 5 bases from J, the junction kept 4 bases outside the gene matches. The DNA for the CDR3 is TGTGCCAGCAGCTCCGGGACAGACAATGAGCAGTTCTTC. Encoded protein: CASSSGTDNEQFF.

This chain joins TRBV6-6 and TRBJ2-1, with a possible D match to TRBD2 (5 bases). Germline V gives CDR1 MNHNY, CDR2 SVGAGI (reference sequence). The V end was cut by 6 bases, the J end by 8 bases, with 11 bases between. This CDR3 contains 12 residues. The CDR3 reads CASSRQADEQFF. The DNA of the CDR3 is TGTGCCAGCAGCCGACAAGCGGATGAGCAGTTCTTC.

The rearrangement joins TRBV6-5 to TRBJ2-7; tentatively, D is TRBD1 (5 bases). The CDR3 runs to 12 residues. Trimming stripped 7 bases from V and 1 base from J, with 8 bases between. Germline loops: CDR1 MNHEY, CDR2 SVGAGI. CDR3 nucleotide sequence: TGTGCCAGCATGAGACAGTCCTACGAGCAGTACTTC. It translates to CASMRQSYEQYF.

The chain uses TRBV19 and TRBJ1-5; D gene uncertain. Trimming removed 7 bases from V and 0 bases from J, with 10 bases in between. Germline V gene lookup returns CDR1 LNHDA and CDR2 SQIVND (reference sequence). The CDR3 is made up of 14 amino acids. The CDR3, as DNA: TGTGCCAGTATCGGAGGAATTAGCAATCAGCCCCAGCATTTT. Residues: CASIGGISNQPQHF.

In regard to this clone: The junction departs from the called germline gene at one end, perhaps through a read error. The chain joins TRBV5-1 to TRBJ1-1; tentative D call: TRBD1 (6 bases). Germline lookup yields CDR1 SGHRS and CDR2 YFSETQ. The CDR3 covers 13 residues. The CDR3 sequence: CASTLDRNTEAFF. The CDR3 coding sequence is TGCGCCAGCACCTTGGACAGGAACACTGAAGCTTTCTTT.

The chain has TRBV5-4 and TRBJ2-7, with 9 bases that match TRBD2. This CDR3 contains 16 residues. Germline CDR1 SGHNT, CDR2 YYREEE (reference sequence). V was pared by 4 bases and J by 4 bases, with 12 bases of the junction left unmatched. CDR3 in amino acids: CASSPKGGRAVYEQYF. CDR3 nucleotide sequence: TGTGCCAGCAGCCCAAAGGGCGGGAGGGCCGTGTACGAGCAGTACTTC.

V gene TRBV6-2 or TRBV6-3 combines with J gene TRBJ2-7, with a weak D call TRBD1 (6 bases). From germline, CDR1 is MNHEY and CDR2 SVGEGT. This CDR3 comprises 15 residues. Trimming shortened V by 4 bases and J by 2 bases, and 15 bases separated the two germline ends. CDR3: CASSSPGQSPYEQYF. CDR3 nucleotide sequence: TGTGCCAGCAGTTCACCGGGACAAAGTCCCTACGAGCAGTACTTC.

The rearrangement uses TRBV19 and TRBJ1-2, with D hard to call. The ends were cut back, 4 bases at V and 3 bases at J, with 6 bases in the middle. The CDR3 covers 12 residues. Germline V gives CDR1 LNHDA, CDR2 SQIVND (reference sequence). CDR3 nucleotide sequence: TGTGCCAGTAGTAAACCGGACTATGGCTACACCTTC. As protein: CASSKPDYGYTF.